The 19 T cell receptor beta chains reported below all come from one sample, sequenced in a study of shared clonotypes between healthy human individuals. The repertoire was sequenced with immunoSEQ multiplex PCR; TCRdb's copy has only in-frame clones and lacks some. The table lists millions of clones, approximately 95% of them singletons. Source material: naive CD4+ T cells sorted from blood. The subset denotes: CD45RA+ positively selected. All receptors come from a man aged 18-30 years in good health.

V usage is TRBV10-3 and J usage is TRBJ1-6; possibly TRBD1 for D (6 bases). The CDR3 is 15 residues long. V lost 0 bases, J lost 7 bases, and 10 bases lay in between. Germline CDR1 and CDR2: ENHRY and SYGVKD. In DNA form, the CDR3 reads TGTGCCATCAGTGAGTCCCACAGGGACAATTCACCCCTCCACTTT. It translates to CAISESHRDNSPLHF.

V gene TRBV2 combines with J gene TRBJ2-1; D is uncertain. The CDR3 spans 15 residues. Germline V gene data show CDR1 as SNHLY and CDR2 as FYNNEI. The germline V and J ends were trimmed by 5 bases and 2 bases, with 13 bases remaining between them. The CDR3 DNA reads TGTGCCAGCAGTACCCTAAGAGGCGCCTACAATGAGCAGTTCTTC. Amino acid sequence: CASSTLRGAYNEQFF.

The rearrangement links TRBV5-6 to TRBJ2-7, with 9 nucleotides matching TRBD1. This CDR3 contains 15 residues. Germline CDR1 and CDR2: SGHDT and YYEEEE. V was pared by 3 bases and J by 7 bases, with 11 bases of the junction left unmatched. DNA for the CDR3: TGTGCCAGCAGCTCTAAAGACAGGGGGAGTTGGGAGCAGTACTTC. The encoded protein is CASSSKDRGSWEQYF. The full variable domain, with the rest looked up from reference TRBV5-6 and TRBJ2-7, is DAGVTQSPTHLIKTRGQQVTLRCSPKSGHDTVSWYQQALGQGPQFIFQYYEEEERQRGNFPDRFSGHQFPNYSSELNVNALLLGDSALYLCASSSKDRGSWEQYFGPGTRLTVT.

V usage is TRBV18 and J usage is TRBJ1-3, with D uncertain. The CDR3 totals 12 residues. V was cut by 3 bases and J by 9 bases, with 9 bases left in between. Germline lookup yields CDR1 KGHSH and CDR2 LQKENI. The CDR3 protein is CASSPDTVTIYF. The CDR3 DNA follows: TGTGCCAGCTCACCGGATACGGTCACCATATATTTT.

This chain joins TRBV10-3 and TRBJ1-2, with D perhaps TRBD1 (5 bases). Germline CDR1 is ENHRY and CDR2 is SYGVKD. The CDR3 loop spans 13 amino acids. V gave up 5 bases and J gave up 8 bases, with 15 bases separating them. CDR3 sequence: CAISPGPEGGYTF. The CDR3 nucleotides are TGTGCCATCAGTCCGGGGCCGGAGGGGGGCTACACCTTC.

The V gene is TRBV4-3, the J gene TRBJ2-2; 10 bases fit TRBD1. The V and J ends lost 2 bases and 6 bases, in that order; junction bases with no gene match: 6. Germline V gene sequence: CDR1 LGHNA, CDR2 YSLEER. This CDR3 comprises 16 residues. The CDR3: CASSQIGTGAAGELFF. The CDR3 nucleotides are TGCGCCAGCAGCCAAATAGGGACAGGGGCAGCCGGGGAGCTGTTTTTT.

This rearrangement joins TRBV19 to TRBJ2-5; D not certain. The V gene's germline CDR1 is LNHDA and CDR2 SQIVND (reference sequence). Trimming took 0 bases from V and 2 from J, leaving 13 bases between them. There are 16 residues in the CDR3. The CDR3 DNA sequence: TGTGCCAGTAGTATAGATCGCTCTGCCGGGCAAGAGACCCAGTACTTC. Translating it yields CASSIDRSAGQETQYF.

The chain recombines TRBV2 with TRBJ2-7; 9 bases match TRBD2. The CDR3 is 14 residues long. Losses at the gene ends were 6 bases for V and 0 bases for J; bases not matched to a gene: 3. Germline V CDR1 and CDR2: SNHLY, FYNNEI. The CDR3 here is CASRDSGGSYEQYF. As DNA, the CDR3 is TGTGCCAGCAGGGATAGCGGGGGCTCCTACGAGCAGTACTTC.

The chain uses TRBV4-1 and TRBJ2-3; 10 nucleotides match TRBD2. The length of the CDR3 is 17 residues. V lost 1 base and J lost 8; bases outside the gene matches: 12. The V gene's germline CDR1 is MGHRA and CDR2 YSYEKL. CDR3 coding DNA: TGCGCCAGCAGCCAAGCTTCAGCGGGGGGGCTTACGGGTACGCAGTATTTT. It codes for CASSQASAGGLTGTQYF.

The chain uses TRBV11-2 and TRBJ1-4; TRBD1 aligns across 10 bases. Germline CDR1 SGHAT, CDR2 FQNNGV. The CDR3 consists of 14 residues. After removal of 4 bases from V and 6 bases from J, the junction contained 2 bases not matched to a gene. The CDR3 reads CASSSGQGYEKLFF. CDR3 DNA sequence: TGTGCCAGCAGCTCGGGACAGGGGTATGAAAAACTGTTTTTT.

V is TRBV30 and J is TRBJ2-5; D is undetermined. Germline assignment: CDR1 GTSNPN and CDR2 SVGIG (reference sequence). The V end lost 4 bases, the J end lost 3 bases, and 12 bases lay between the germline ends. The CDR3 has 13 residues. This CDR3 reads CAWNEIDEETQYF. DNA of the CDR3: TGTGCCTGGAATGAAATAGACGAAGAGACCCAGTACTTC.

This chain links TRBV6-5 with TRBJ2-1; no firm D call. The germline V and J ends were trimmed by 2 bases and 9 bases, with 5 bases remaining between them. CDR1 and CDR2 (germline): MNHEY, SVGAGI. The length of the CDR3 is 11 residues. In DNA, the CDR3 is TGTGCCAGCAGTTACGAGGTTGAGCAGTTCTTC. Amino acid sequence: CASSYEVEQFF.

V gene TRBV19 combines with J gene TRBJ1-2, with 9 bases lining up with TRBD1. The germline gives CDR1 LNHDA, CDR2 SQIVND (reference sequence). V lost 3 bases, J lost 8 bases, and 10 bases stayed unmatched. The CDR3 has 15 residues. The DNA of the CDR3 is TGTGCCAGTAGTATCACAGGGGGCGCGGCGGAGGGCTACACCTTC. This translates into CASSITGGAAEGYTF.

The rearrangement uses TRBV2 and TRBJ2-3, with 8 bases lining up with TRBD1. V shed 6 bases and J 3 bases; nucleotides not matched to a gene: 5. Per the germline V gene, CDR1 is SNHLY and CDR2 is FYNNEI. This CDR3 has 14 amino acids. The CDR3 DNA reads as TGTGCCAGCAGGACAGGGGTTGCGACAGATACGCAGTATTTT. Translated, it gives CASRTGVATDTQYF.

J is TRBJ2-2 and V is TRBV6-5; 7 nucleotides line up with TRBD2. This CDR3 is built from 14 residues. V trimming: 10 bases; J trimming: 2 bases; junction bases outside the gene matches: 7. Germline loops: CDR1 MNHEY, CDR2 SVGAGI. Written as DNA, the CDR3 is TGTGCCACCGCGCGGGGGATCAACACCGGGGAGCTGTTTTTT. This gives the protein CATARGINTGELFF.

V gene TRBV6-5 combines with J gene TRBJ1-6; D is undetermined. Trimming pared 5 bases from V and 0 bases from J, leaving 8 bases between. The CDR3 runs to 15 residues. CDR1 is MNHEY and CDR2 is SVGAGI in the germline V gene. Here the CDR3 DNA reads TGTGCCAGCAGTCGAGCTGTCTCCTATAATTCACCCCTCCACTTT. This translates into CASSRAVSYNSPLHF.

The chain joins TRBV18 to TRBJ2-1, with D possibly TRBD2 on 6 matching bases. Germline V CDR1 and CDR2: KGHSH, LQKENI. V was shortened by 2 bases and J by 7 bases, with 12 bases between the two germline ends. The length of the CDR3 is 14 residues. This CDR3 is CASSPAGLLNEQFF. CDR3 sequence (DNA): TGTGCCAGCTCACCAGCGGGACTTTTGAATGAGCAGTTCTTC.

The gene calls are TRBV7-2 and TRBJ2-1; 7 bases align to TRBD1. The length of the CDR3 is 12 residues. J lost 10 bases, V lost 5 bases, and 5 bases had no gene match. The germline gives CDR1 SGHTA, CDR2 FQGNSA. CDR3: CASSGGQREQFF. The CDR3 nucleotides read TGTGCCAGCAGCGGGGGACAGAGAGAGCAGTTCTTC.

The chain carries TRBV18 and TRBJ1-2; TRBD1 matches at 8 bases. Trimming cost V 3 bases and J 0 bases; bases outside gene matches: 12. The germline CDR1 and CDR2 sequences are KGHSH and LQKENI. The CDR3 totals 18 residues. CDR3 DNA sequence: TGTGCCAGCTCACCGCTTCCGAGCGGACAGGGATCTAACTATGGCTACACCTTC. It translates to CASSPLPSGQGSNYGYTF.